This T cell receptor beta chain emerged from a study of OX40 agonist ivuxolimab in advanced cancers. Study in general: Intravenous ivuxolimab at 0.01 to 10 mg/kg was given to patients every 2 weeks. Dose-escalation patients had hepatocellular carcinoma, melanoma, renal cell or head and neck cancer.

Comments on this clone: Its antigen remains unknown.

Overall study results and limits: Undetermined was the antigen specificity of the expanded peripheral T cells.

The CDR3 totals 17 residues. CDR1 SGDLS and CDR2 YYNGEE come from the germline V gene. The V segment lost 0 bases and the J segment 5 bases; nucleotides outside the gene matches: 10. The method was immunoSEQ multiplex PCR; TCRdb's version includes in-frame clones alone and lacks a portion of them. This table has 85,000 to 90,000 clones, 75% to 90% appearing once. The sequence was collected from an adult with an advanced solid tumor such as melanoma, head and neck, liver or kidney cancer. The chain recombines TRBV9 with TRBJ2-3, with 9 bases fitting TRBD1. Sequencing was performed on CD4+ or CD8+ T cells sorted from blood, taken in a trial of the OX40 agonist ivuxolimab. CDR3 nucleotide sequence: TGTGCCAGCAGCGTAGACAACAGGGGGCGAGTTAGAGATACGCAGTATTTT. Translated, it gives CASSVDNRGRVRDTQYF.